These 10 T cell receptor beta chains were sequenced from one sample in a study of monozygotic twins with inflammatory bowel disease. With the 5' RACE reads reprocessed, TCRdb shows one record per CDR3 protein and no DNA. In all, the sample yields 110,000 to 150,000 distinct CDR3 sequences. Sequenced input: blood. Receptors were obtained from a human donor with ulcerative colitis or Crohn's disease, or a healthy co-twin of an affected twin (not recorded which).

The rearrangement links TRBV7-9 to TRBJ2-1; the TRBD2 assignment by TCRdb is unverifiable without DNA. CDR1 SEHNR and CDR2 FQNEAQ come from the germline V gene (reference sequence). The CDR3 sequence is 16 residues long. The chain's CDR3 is CASSSGRFSSYNEQFF. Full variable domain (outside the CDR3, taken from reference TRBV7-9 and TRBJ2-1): DTGVSQNPRHKITKRGQNVTFRCDPISEHNRLYWYRQTLGQGPEFLTYFQNEAQLEKSRLLSDRFSAERPKGSFSTLEIQRTEQGDSAMYLCASSSGRFSSYNEQFFGPGTRLTVL.

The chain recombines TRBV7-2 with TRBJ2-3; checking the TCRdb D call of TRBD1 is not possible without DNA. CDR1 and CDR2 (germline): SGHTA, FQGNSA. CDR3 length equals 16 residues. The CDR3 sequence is CASSLGGGLVRDTQYF.

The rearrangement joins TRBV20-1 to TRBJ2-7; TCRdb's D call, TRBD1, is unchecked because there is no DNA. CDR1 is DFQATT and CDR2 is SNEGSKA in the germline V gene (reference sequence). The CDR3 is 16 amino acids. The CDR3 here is CSASPPGDRDSYEQYF.

The CDR3 is CARERAALSYEQYF. This rearrangement joins TRBV4-1 to TRBJ2-7; the TCRdb D gene call, TRBD2, has no DNA to confirm it. The length of the CDR3 is 14 residues. Germline assignment: CDR1 MGHRA and CDR2 YSYEKL.

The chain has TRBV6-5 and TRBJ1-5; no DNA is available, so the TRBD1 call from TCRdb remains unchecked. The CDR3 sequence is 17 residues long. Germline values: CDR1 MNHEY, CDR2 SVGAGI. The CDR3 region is CASSYSGQGARNQPQHF.

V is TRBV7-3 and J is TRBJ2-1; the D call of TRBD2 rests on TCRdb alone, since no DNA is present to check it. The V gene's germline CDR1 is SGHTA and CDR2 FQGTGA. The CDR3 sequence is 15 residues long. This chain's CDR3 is CASSSTSGVYNEQFF.

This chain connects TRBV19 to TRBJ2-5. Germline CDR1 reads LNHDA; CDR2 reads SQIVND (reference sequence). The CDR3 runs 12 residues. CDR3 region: CASSRVDETQYF.

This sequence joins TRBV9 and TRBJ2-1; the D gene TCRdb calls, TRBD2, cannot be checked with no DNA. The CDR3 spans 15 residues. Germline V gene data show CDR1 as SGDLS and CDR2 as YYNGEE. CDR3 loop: CASSVVASGDNEQFF.

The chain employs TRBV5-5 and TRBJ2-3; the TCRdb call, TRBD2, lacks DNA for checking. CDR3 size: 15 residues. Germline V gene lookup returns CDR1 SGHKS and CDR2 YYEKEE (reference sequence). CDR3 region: CASSLDSGSTDTQYF. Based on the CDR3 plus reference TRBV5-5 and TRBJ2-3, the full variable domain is DAGVTQSPTHLIKTRGQQVTLRCSPISGHKSVSWYQQVLGQGPQFIFQYYEKEERGRGNFPDRFSARQFPNYSSELNVNALLLGDSALYLCASSLDSGSTDTQYFGPGTRLTVL.

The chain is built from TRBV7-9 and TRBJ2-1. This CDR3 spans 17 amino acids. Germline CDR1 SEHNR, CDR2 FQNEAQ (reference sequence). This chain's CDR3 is CASSLPLSGPSYNEQFF.